These 30 T cell receptor beta chains share one sample of origin, sequenced in a study of blood T cell repertoires in COVID-19. Sequenced by immunoSEQ multiplex PCR; TCRdb stores in-frame clones only, minus some. The table lists around 200,000 clones, approximately 90% of them singletons. Sequenced input: peripheral blood. Source of these receptors: a man aged 18 to 30 with active or convalescent COVID-19.

The rearrangement uses TRBV21-1 and TRBJ1-6. TRBV21-1 is designated a pseudogene. CDR3 length: 13 amino acids. CDR3 loop: CASSKATGSPLHF. In nucleotides, the CDR3 is TGTGCCAGCAGCAAAGCGACGGGATCACCCCTCCACTTT.

The chain has TRBV7-2 and TRBJ2-1; possibly TRBD2 for D (5 bases). V was cut by 5 bases and J by 10 bases, with 12 bases left in between. Germline V lookup: CDR1 SGHTA, CDR2 FQGNSA. This CDR3 contains 12 residues. The CDR3 nucleotides read TGTGCCAGCAGCCCGCAACGGGGAGAGCAGTTCTTC. Protein product: CASSPQRGEQFF.

A few counts support this clone. The chain carries TRBV9 and TRBJ2-1; 12 bases agree with TRBD2. The CDR3 is 16 residues long. Trimming took 4 bases from V and 6 from J; bases not matched to a gene: 8. Germline V CDR1 and CDR2: SGDLS, YYNGEE. The CDR3 region has the DNA TGTGCCAGCAGCTCTCCGGGACTAGCGGGCACCAATGAGCAGTTCTTC. This sequence encodes CASSSPGLAGTNEQFF. Based on the CDR3 plus reference TRBV9 and TRBJ2-1, the full variable domain is DSGVTQTPKHLITATGQRVTLRCSPRSGDLSVYWYQQSLDQGLQFLIQYYNGEERAKGNILERFSAQQFPDLHSELNLSSLELGDSALYFCASSSPGLAGTNEQFFGPGTRLTVL.

The chain employs TRBV6-5 and TRBJ2-3; 9 bases map to TRBD2. J lost 0 bases, V lost 2 bases, and 3 bases had no gene match. The length of the CDR3 is 16 residues. Per the germline V gene, CDR1 is MNHEY and CDR2 is SVGAGI. The CDR3 sequence is CASSYLAGGSTDTQYF. The CDR3 DNA follows: TGTGCCAGCAGTTACCTGGCGGGAGGGAGCACAGATACGCAGTATTTT.

The rearrangement links TRBV6-4 to TRBJ2-1; the match to TRBD2 covers 12 bases. The germline gives CDR1 MRHNA, CDR2 SNTAGT. This CDR3 is 14 amino acids long. The V and J ends lost 0 bases and 9 bases, in that order; junction bases with no gene match: 0. CDR3 nucleotides: TGTGCCAGCAGTGACTCGACTAGCGGGAGTGAGCAGTTCTTC. It codes for CASSDSTSGSEQFF.

The chain is built from TRBV5-3 and TRBJ1-6; D may be TRBD1 (6 bases). TRBV5-3 is assigned to the ORF class and has an uncertain function. Trimming stripped 4 bases from V and 6 bases from J, with 23 bases between. The length of the CDR3 is 18 residues. The CDR3 loop is CARSPNRGQPHCNSPLHF. CDR3 DNA: TGTGCCAGAAGCCCTAACCGTGGACAGCCTCACTGTAATTCACCCCTCCACTTT.

V gene TRBV19 combines with J gene TRBJ1-1, with 9 bases that match TRBD1. V lost 0 bases, J lost 6 bases, and 5 bases stayed unmatched. The CDR3 has 15 amino acids. Per the germline V gene, CDR1 is LNHDA and CDR2 is SQIVND (reference sequence). CDR3 nucleotides: TGTGCCAGTAGTATAGACCCGGGACAGGGCGCTGAAGCTTTCTTT. Its protein is CASSIDPGQGAEAFF.

The rearrangement joins TRBV5-1 to TRBJ2-6; D uncertain. This CDR3 spans 15 amino acids. V was shortened by 4 bases and J by 1 base, with 9 bases between the two germline ends. Germline V gives CDR1 SGHRS, CDR2 YFSETQ. CDR3 sequence reads: CASSPLVSGANVLTF. DNA for the CDR3: TGCGCCAGCAGCCCCTTAGTATCTGGGGCCAACGTCCTGACTTTC.

The chain uses TRBV20-1 and TRBJ1-5; D remains ambiguous. The germline V gene has CDR1 DFQATT and CDR2 SNEGSKA (reference sequence). The V end was cut by 3 bases, the J end by 5 bases, with 8 bases between. This CDR3 is built from 12 residues. In nucleotides, the CDR3 is TGCAGTGCTAGTTCTATAGATCAGCCCCAGCATTTT. Translated: CSASSIDQPQHF.

The rearrangement joins TRBV5-4 to TRBJ1-4, with D possibly matching TRBD1 (6 bases). Trimming pared 0 bases from V and 8 bases from J, leaving 11 bases between. CDR1 is SGHNT, CDR2 YYREEE, per germline (reference sequence). CDR3 size: 14 residues. This CDR3 reads CASSLAGAVEKLFF. The CDR3 DNA reads as TGTGCCAGCAGCTTGGCAGGGGCAGTGGAAAAACTGTTTTTT.

On this clone: The same CDR3 can be traced to other DNA sequences in this sample. V gene TRBV6-5 combines with J gene TRBJ2-1, with 8 bases fitting TRBD1. With 6 bases clipped from V and 7 bases from J, the junction kept 2 bases outside the gene matches. This CDR3 region has 12 residues. Germline CDR1 reads MNHEY; CDR2 reads SVGAGI. CDR3 amino acids: CASSRQGNEQFF. The CDR3 DNA is TGTGCCAGCAGCCGACAGGGGAATGAGCAGTTCTTC.

The rearrangement joins TRBV7-2 to TRBJ1-2; 9 positions agree with TRBD1. CDR1 is SGHTA and CDR2 is FQGNSA in the germline V gene. This CDR3 region has 18 residues. V trimming: 2 bases; J trimming: 1 base; junction bases outside the gene matches: 11. DNA for the CDR3: TGTGCCAGCAGCTTACTCTCGCTCCGGGACAGGGTTAACTATGGCTACACCTTC. Its translation is CASSLLSLRDRVNYGYTF.

The J gene is TRBJ1-1, the V gene TRBV19; D might be TRBD1 (6 bases). CDR1 is LNHDA, CDR2 SQIVND, per germline (reference sequence). The CDR3 consists of 13 residues. The germline V and J ends were trimmed by 8 bases and 1 base, with 11 bases remaining between them. The CDR3: CASALGANTEAFF. DNA of the CDR3: TGTGCCAGTGCCCTGGGGGCGAACACTGAAGCTTTCTTT. Full variable domain (outside the CDR3, taken from reference TRBV19 and TRBJ1-1): DGGITQSPKYLFRKEGQNVTLSCEQNLNHDAMYWYRQDPGQGLRLIYYSQIVNDFQKGDIAEGYSVSREKKESFPLTVTSAQKNPTAFYLCASALGANTEAFFGQGTRLTVV.

This sequence joins TRBV6-1 and TRBJ1-6; TRBD1 matches 7 bases. Losses at the gene ends were 2 bases for V and 6 bases for J; bases not matched to a gene: 4. Germline V gene sequence: CDR1 MNHNS, CDR2 SASEGT. This CDR3 is built from 15 residues. CDR3 sequence: CASSELAGGNSPLHF. The CDR3 nucleotides are TGTGCCAGCAGTGAATTGGCAGGGGGTAATTCACCCCTCCACTTT.

This chain connects TRBV24-1 to TRBJ1-2; D unresolved. Germline CDR1 KGHDR, CDR2 SFDVKD. Trimming pared 3 bases from V and 8 bases from J, leaving 12 bases between. This CDR3 has 13 residues. CDR3 amino acids: CATSDGGREGYTF. The CDR3 region has the DNA TGTGCCACCAGTGATGGTGGTCGGGAGGGCTACACCTTC.

The chain joins TRBV4-1 to TRBJ1-1; D gene unclear. The CDR3 is 12 amino acids. The germline V gene has CDR1 MGHRA and CDR2 YSYEKL. V was pared by 1 base and J by 11 bases, with 11 bases between. The CDR3 loop reads CASSQGGIMAFF. The CDR3 coding sequence is TGCGCCAGCAGCCAAGGCGGGATTATGGCTTTCTTT.

V usage is TRBV6-4 and J usage is TRBJ1-2; 8 nucleotides agree with TRBD1. The J segment lost 4 bases and the V segment lost 4 bases, leaving 8 bases of the junction unmatched. Germline V gene sequence: CDR1 MRHNA, CDR2 SNTAGT. This CDR3 contains 15 residues. CDR3 nucleotide sequence: TGTGCCAGCAGTGTCAAAGCGACAGGGGTCTATGGCTACACCTTC. Translating it yields CASSVKATGVYGYTF.

This rearrangement joins TRBV6-5 to TRBJ2-7; 10 nucleotides agree with TRBD1. The germline V gene has CDR1 MNHEY and CDR2 SVGAGI. This CDR3 is 14 amino acids long. Germline trimming cut 7 bases from V and 4 bases from J; bases unmatched to any gene: 7. The CDR3 is CASNRGTGAYEQYF. The CDR3 nucleotides are TGTGCCAGCAACCGAGGGACAGGGGCATACGAGCAGTACTTC.

V and J are TRBV5-1 and TRBJ2-7; TRBD2 agrees at 9 bases. Unmatched junction bases numbered 5, after V lost 4 bases and J lost 3 bases. CDR1 is SGHRS, CDR2 YFSETQ, per germline. The CDR3 has 14 residues. The CDR3 loop is CASSPGTSHYEQYF. CDR3 DNA sequence: TGCGCCAGCAGCCCGGGGACTAGCCACTACGAGCAGTACTTC.

J is TRBJ1-2 and V is TRBV29-1, with TRBD1 as a possible D gene (5 bases). Germline lookup yields CDR1 SQVTM and CDR2 ANQGSEA. The CDR3 length is 14 residues. Trimming pared 5 bases from V and 2 bases from J, leaving 15 bases between. The chain's CDR3 is CSVPERGDNYGYTF. The CDR3 DNA reads TGCAGCGTTCCCGAACGGGGGGACAACTATGGCTACACCTTC.

This clone was counted only a few times. J is TRBJ2-2 and V is TRBV19; TRBD2 is a possible D gene (6 bases). This CDR3 is built from 16 residues. With 1 base removed from V and 1 base from J, the gap between germline ends came to 10 bases. Per the germline V gene, CDR1 is LNHDA and CDR2 is SQIVND (reference sequence). DNA of the CDR3: TGTGCCAGTAGTATAGCGGGAGTGCGGAACACCGGGGAGCTGTTTTTT. It specifies CASSIAGVRNTGELFF.

V and J are TRBV6-5 and TRBJ1-1; D unclear. Germline V gene sequence: CDR1 MNHEY, CDR2 SVGAGI. Trimming took off 2 bases at V and 6 bases at J, with 10 bases between the two ends. CDR3 length equals 13 residues. The CDR3 region has the DNA TGTGCCAGCAGTTACGGAACGGGTCCTGAAGCTTTCTTT. Residues: CASSYGTGPEAFF.

V gene TRBV28 combines with J gene TRBJ1-6; D is perhaps TRBD1 (5 bases). Germline V gives CDR1 MDHEN, CDR2 SYDVKM. The CDR3 is made up of 15 amino acids. Between the trimmed V and J ends, which lost 8 bases and 1 base, there was a span of 12 bases. The CDR3 bases are TGTGCCAGCCATGGTGGGGGGTCCTATAATTCACCCCTCCACTTT. Residues: CASHGGGSYNSPLHF. Together with reference TRBV28 and TRBJ1-6, the CDR3 gives the full variable domain: DVKVTQSSRYLVKRTGEKVFLECVQDMDHENMFWYRQDPGLGLRLIYFSYDVKMKEKGDIPEGYSVSREKKERFSLILESASTNQTSMYLCASHGGGSYNSPLHFGNGTRLTVT.

V and J are TRBV9 and TRBJ2-7, with a tentative D call TRBD2 (6 bases). V lost 0 bases, J lost 5 bases, and 12 bases lay in between. This CDR3 region has 14 residues. Looked up from germline, CDR1 is SGDLS and CDR2 is YYNGEE. CDR3 nucleotides: TGTGCCAGCAGCGTAGGTGGCCGGGGGAACGAGCAGTACTTC. Translating it yields CASSVGGRGNEQYF.

This rearrangement joins TRBV18 to TRBJ2-7, with 7 bases that match TRBD1. The germline V gene encodes CDR1 KGHSH and CDR2 LQKENI. There are 14 residues in the CDR3. V shed 0 bases and J 3 bases; nucleotides not matched to a gene: 2. The CDR3 loop is CASSPPGQNYEQYF. In nucleotides, the CDR3 is TGTGCCAGCTCACCACCGGGACAGAACTACGAGCAGTACTTC. Filled out from reference TRBV18 and TRBJ2-7, the complete variable domain reads NAGVMQNPRHLVRRRGQEARLRCSPMKGHSHVYWYRQLPEEGLKFMVYLQKENIIDESGMPKERFSAEFPKEGPSILRIQQVVRGDSAAYFCASSPPGQNYEQYFGPGTRLTVT.

The chain combines TRBV14 with TRBJ1-1; 7 bases match TRBD1. Unmatched junction bases numbered 6, after V lost 0 bases and J lost 11 bases. Germline lookup yields CDR1 SGHDN and CDR2 FVKESK. The CDR3 consists of 13 residues. This CDR3 reads CASSQERGLVAFF. The DNA for the CDR3 is TGTGCCAGCAGCCAAGAGAGGGGGCTTGTTGCTTTCTTT.

The chain links TRBV6-5 to TRBJ2-3; TRBD2 aligns across 9 bases. The trim removed 6 bases at V and 3 bases at J, leaving 4 bases unmatched. The germline V gene has CDR1 MNHEY and CDR2 SVGAGI. The length of the CDR3 is 14 residues. The CDR3 coding sequence is TGTGCCAGCAGATCTAGCGGGAATACAGATACGCAGTATTTT. Residues: CASRSSGNTDTQYF.

The rearrangement links TRBV6-5 to TRBJ1-5; a weak D match, TRBD1 (6 bases). The V end lost 0 bases, the J end lost 4 bases, and 10 bases lay between the germline ends. Germline-derived CDR1 and CDR2 are MNHEY and SVGAGI. CDR3 length equals 15 residues. The CDR3, as DNA: TGTGCCAGCAGTTACTCCTTTACAGGGAATCAGCCCCAGCATTTT. Translating gives CASSYSFTGNQPQHF.

V usage is TRBV5-1 and J usage is TRBJ1-6, with 7 bases fitting TRBD1. V trimming: 2 bases; J trimming: 10 bases; junction bases outside the gene matches: 9. This CDR3 has 15 residues. CDR1 and CDR2 (germline): SGHRS, YFSETQ. The CDR3 spells CASSLTGQERSPLHF. CDR3 bases: TGCGCCAGCAGCTTAACCGGACAGGAGAGATCACCCCTCCACTTT.

The chain uses TRBV4-2 and TRBJ2-7, with a possible D match to TRBD2 (5 bases). This CDR3 is built from 16 residues. Per germline, CDR1 LGHNA and CDR2 YNFKEQ. With 4 bases removed from V and 0 bases from J, the gap between germline ends came to 16 bases. The CDR3 DNA follows: TGTGCCAGCAGCCCCTCTCATAACGGGAACTCCTACGAGCAGTACTTC. It is translated as CASSPSHNGNSYEQYF.